The rows below give T cell receptor beta chains drawn from one sample of a study of blood T cell repertoires in COVID-19. Assay used: immunoSEQ multiplex PCR; TCRdb lists only in-frame clones, some missing. The repertoire holds about 140,000 clones, more than 75% seen once, with 4.3% in the top ten. Specimen: peripheral blood. All receptors come from a woman in her thirties or forties with acute or convalescent COVID-19. Each CDR3 is given with its conserved first and last residue. The D gene is left open where the match is weak. The listing skips clone size in some rows; elsewhere it reads once, few, many or a size class.

d_gene	j_gene	v_gene	abundance	CDR3aa	CDR3nt
-	TRBJ1-6	TRBV14	-	CASSQPGTLDNSPLHF	TGTGCCAGCAGCCAACCTGGGACACTAGATAATTCACCCCTCCACTTT
-	TRBJ1-2	TRBV30	-	CAWSPLRGKGYTF	TGTGCCTGGAGCCCTCTCCGGGGTAAAGGCTACACCTTC
-	TRBJ1-1	TRBV29-1	-	CSGYGGGTEAFF	TGCAGCGGGTACGGGGGAGGCACTGAAGCTTTCTTT
TRBD1	TRBJ2-7	TRBV6-6	many	CASSWDRVYEQYF	TGTGCCAGCAGTTGGGACAGAGTCTACGAGCAGTACTTC
-	TRBJ2-4	TRBV28	few	CASSGNLAKNIQYF	TGTGCCTCCTCGGGGAATTTAGCCAAAAACATTCAGTACTTC
TRBD1	TRBJ1-2	TRBV18	-	CASSPVYAGGMDGYTF	TGTGCCAGCTCACCGGTCTATGCAGGGGGCATGGATGGCTACACCTTC
-	TRBJ1-1	TRBV6-2/TRBV6-3	once	CASSLRGMNTEAFF	TGTGCCAGCAGTTTAAGGGGTATGAACACTGAAGCTTTCTTT
-	TRBJ1-3	TRBV4-2	-	CASSQGGGAGNTIYF	TGTGCCAGCAGCCAAGGGGGGGGCGCTGGAAACACCATATATTTT
TRBD1	TRBJ1-2	TRBV6-5	-	CASRGTAFGDYGYTF	TGTGCCAGCAGGGGGACAGCTTTTGGGGACTATGGCTACACCTTC
-	TRBJ1-2	TRBV7-9	-	CASSSRQIANYGYTF	TGTGCCAGCAGCTCCCGACAGATAGCTAACTATGGCTACACCTTC
-	TRBJ2-5	TRBV27	-	CASSFITGETQYF	TGTGCCAGCAGTTTCATTACGGGGGAGACCCAGTACTTC
-	TRBJ2-5	TRBV11-1	-	CASSFRFQETQYF	TGTGCCAGCAGCTTCAGGTTCCAAGAGACCCAGTACTTC
-	TRBJ2-7	TRBV6-2/TRBV6-3	-	CASSRVFYEQYF	TGTGCCAGCAGTCGGGTCTTCTACGAGCAGTACTTC
-	TRBJ1-5	TRBV27	-	CASSLGRSNQPQHF	TGTGCCAGCAGTTTGGGGCGGAGCAATCAGCCCCAGCATTTT
-	TRBJ1-6	TRBV7-2	-	CASSLVSGTESPLHF	TGTGCCAGCAGCTTAGTTTCAGGGACTGAGTCACCCCTCCACTTT
TRBD1	TRBJ1-2	TRBV19	-	CASKWTGSANYGYTF	TGTGCCAGTAAATGGACAGGCTCAGCTAACTATGGCTACACCTTC
TRBD1	TRBJ2-1	TRBV27	-	CASSLSGTGYNEQFF	TGTGCCAGCAGTCTCTCCGGGACAGGTTACAATGAGCAGTTCTTC
TRBD1	TRBJ1-4	TRBV24-1	once	CATSDGQGDHEKLFF	TGTGCCACCAGTGACGGACAGGGAGATCATGAAAAACTGTTTTTT
-	TRBJ2-7	TRBV4-2	-	CASSQGVQTHYEQYF	TGTGCCAGCAGCCAGGGAGTCCAGACACACTACGAGCAGTACTTC
TRBD1	TRBJ1-5	TRBV28	-	CASSLETGIPNQPQHF	TGTGCCAGCAGTTTGGAGACAGGGATTCCCAATCAGCCCCAGCATTTT
TRBD1	TRBJ2-1	TRBV7-9	-	CASSPRGGGPNEQFF	TGTGCCAGCAGCCCCCGAGGGGGCGGTCCCAATGAGCAGTTCTTC
TRBD2	TRBJ2-1	TRBV2	-	CASETSGAYNEQFF	TGTGCCAGTGAGACTAGCGGGGCTTACAATGAGCAGTTCTTC
TRBD1	TRBJ1-2	TRBV4-3	-	CASSLRQGDGYTF	TGCGCCAGCAGTCTTCGACAGGGGGATGGCTACACCTTC
TRBD2	TRBJ2-2	TRBV14	-	CASSQVQGLAEQANTGELFF	TGTGCCAGCAGCCAAGTCCAGGGACTAGCGGAACAAGCGAACACCGGGGAGCTGTTTTTT
-	TRBJ2-7	TRBV9	-	CASSGRLGYEQYF	TGTGCCAGCAGCGGGCGACTTGGCTACGAGCAGTACTTC
-	TRBJ2-1	TRBV19	-	CASSISVQTYNEQFF	TGTGCCAGTAGTATTTCAGTCCAAACCTACAATGAGCAGTTCTTC
TRBD2	TRBJ2-1	TRBV19	-	CASSIGTSGTRSSYNEQFF	TGTGCCAGTAGTATTGGGACTAGCGGGACTCGGAGCTCCTACAATGAGCAGTTCTTC
-	TRBJ2-3	TRBV19	-	CASSISGDTQYF	TGTGCCAGTAGTATATCAGGGGATACGCAGTATTTT
TRBD1	TRBJ2-7	TRBV15	-	CATRSGHRGGEQYF	TGTGCCACCAGATCGGGCCACAGGGGCGGCGAGCAGTACTTC
-	TRBJ1-5	TRBV6-2/TRBV6-3	-	CASSYSSRPLGYSNQPQHF	TGTGCCAGCAGTTACTCGAGCAGGCCCCTTGGCTATAGCAATCAGCCCCAGCATTTT
-	TRBJ1-1	TRBV9	-	CASSNTRGSAEAFF	TGTGCCAGCAGCAATACCAGGGGATCGGCTGAAGCTTTCTTT
-	TRBJ1-5	TRBV3-1/TRBV3-2	-	CASSQGRAGSNQPQHF	TGTGCCAGCAGCCAAGGCAGAGCGGGTAGCAATCAGCCCCAGCATTTT
TRBD1	TRBJ1-1	TRBV5-4	-	CASSLMTGMNTEAFF	TGTGCCAGCAGCTTAATGACAGGGATGAACACTGAAGCTTTCTTT
-	TRBJ2-5	TRBV11-2	-	CASSLLGRETQYF	TGTGCCAGCAGCTTACTAGGGAGGGAGACCCAGTACTTC
TRBD2	TRBJ2-7	TRBV13	-	CASSSPPAGAYEQYF	TGTGCCAGCAGCTCCCCCCCAGCGGGGGCATACGAGCAGTACTTC
TRBD2	TRBJ2-7	TRBV12-3/TRBV12-4	-	CASGTSLYYEQYF	TGTGCCAGCGGGACTAGCTTATACTACGAGCAGTACTTC
-	TRBJ2-7	TRBV10-3	-	CAIRSKEQYF	TGTGCCATCAGATCTAAGGAGCAGTACTTC
TRBD2	TRBJ2-3	TRBV15	-	CATSREISGVTDTQYF	TGTGCCACCAGCAGAGAGATTAGCGGGGTCACAGATACGCAGTATTTT
-	TRBJ1-2	TRBV6-5	-	CASSYKTGRVLEGYTF	TGTGCCAGCAGTTATAAGACGGGCAGGGTCCTAGAGGGCTACACCTTC
-	TRBJ1-2	TRBV14	-	CASSQNWGGGYTF	TGTGCCAGCAGCCAAAATTGGGGGGGAGGCTACACCTTC
TRBD1	TRBJ1-1	TRBV19	once	CASSWTGMNTEAFF	TGTGCCAGCTCCTGGACAGGGATGAACACTGAAGCTTTCTTT
TRBD1	TRBJ1-2	TRBV11-2	-	CASSPRDRGYYGYTF	TGTGCCAGCAGCCCCCGGGACAGGGGGTACTATGGCTACACCTTC
TRBD1	TRBJ1-4	TRBV5-4	-	CASSLTGQGYEKLFF	TGTGCCAGCAGCTTGACCGGACAGGGGTATGAAAAACTGTTTTTT
TRBD1	TRBJ2-3	TRBV27	many	CASRTGAVDTQYF	TGTGCCAGTCGAACAGGGGCGGTAGATACGCAGTATTTT
TRBD1	TRBJ2-1	TRBV4-2	-	CASSQDPLRTGVNNEQFF	TGTGCCAGCAGCCAAGACCCCCTCCGGACAGGGGTTAACAATGAGCAGTTCTTC
-	TRBJ2-1	TRBV14	once	CASSQGQGKERVHEQFF	TGTGCCAGCAGCCAAGGGCAGGGGAAGGAACGGGTCCATGAGCAGTTCTTC
TRBD2	TRBJ2-1	TRBV7-2	-	CASSVSGGANNEQFF	TGTGCCAGCAGCGTTAGCGGGGGGGCTAACAATGAGCAGTTCTTC
-	TRBJ1-4	TRBV12-3/TRBV12-4	-	CASSLGRREKLFF	TGTGCCAGCAGTTTAGGTCGGCGGGAAAAACTGTTTTTT
TRBD1	TRBJ1-2	TRBV6-1	once	CASSEQMSGDRGQGYTF	TGTGCCAGCAGTGAACAGATGAGTGGTGACAGGGGGCAGGGCTACACCTTC
TRBD1	TRBJ1-2	TRBV28	-	CASSFRTGGLGYTF	TGTGCCAGCAGTTTCAGGACAGGGGGCCTTGGCTACACCTTC
-	TRBJ2-7	TRBV20-1	-	CSATRKHEQYF	TGCAGTGCTACCAGAAAACACGAGCAGTACTTC
-	TRBJ1-1	TRBV4-1	-	CASSQARLRGSSNTEAFF	TGCGCCAGCAGCCAAGCCCGGCTCCGGGGTTCTTCGAACACTGAAGCTTTCTTT
TRBD2	TRBJ2-1	TRBV3-1/TRBV3-2	-	CASSQGLAGGNEQFF	TGTGCCAGCAGCCAAGGACTAGCGGGGGGGAATGAGCAGTTCTTC
-	TRBJ2-5	TRBV19	-	CASQPAGFETQYF	TGTGCCAGTCAACCGGCGGGTTTTGAGACCCAGTACTTC
TRBD1	TRBJ1-1	TRBV7-9	-	CASSLDMLDRGTFF	TGTGCCAGCAGCTTAGACATGTTGGACAGGGGAACTTTCTTT